This paragraph covers one T cell receptor (beta chain) sequence. Antigen specificity is unknown. The source of the sample is a study of cytotoxic CD8 clonotypes in ibrutinib-treated CLL. The germline gives CDR1 SGHTA, CDR2 FQGNSA. The CDR3 loop spans 14 amino acids. Trimming took 5 bases from V and 5 from J, leaving 12 bases between them. Study-level points and caveats: Clonotypes that were public were uncommon, and they contracted or stayed stable on treatment.

Repertoires were generated with immunoSEQ multiplex PCR, while TCRdb's copy carries only in-frame clones and drops some. The table has approximately 130,000 clones, 80% to 85% seen once. The sequence was obtained from a human donor with chronic lymphocytic leukemia. Sequences were derived from PBMCs, sampled after 24 months of ibrutinib treatment. J is TRBJ2-2 and V is TRBV7-2; the D call may be TRBD1 or TRBD2 (5 bases each). The CDR3 reads CASSLTWGTGELFF. CDR3 sequence (DNA): TGTGCCAGCAGCCTCACGTGGGGGACCGGGGAGCTGTTTTTT.